A single sample is the source of the 20 T cell receptor beta chains below, sequenced in a study of shared clonotypes between healthy human individuals. Libraries were prepared by immunoSEQ multiplex PCR; TCRdb keeps only in-frame clonotypes and omits some of them. The sample yields over 850,000 clones, around 82% seen once. The sample taken for sequencing was memory CD4+ T cells from PBMCs. Subset in this sample: CD45RA-negative fraction. These TCRs come from a man between 18 and 29 years old in good health. Some clones in this sample may be carry-over from other donors' samples.

This chain joins TRBV2 and TRBJ2-3; D may be TRBD2 (6 bases). The CDR3 is 13 amino acids. V was trimmed by 4 bases and J by 10 bases, leaving 15 bases between them. CDR1 is SNHLY and CDR2 is FYNNEI in the germline V gene. The CDR3 loop reads CASSGVAGWAQYF. CDR3 bases: TGTGCCAGCAGTGGAGTGGCGGGATGGGCGCAGTATTTT.

This clone was seen a few times. This sequence joins TRBV7-3 and TRBJ1-5, with D tentatively TRBD1 (6 bases). The CDR3 covers 17 residues. CDR1 SGHTA and CDR2 FQGTGA come from the germline V gene. The V gene lost 6 bases and the J gene lost 7 bases, with 25 bases spanning the gap. The CDR3 reads CASSPTLGTGSGQPQHF. In nucleotides, the CDR3 is TGTGCCAGCAGTCCTACATTGGGCACAGGGTCAGGGCAGCCCCAGCATTTT.

In DNA, the CDR3 is TGTGCCAGCAGCTGGAGGCCTCTCGGCTACGAGCAGTACTTC. Its translation is CASSWRPLGYEQYF. The chain combines TRBV5-6 with TRBJ2-7; possible D gene TRBD2, 5 bases. The germline V and J ends were trimmed by 3 bases and 3 bases, with 13 bases remaining between them. The CDR3 runs 14 residues. Per the germline V gene, CDR1 is SGHDT and CDR2 is YYEEEE.

The DNA of the CDR3 is TGTGCCAGCAGCTTAGCGCTGGGGTGGGGAGAAGAGACCCAGTACTTC. Its protein product is CASSLALGWGEETQYF. The chain has TRBV7-9 and TRBJ2-5; tentative D call: TRBD2 (5 bases). The V end lost 0 bases, the J end lost 3 bases, and 14 bases lay between the germline ends. Germline V lookup: CDR1 SEHNR, CDR2 FQNEAQ (reference sequence). This CDR3 is built from 16 residues.

This chain links TRBV5-5 with TRBJ2-7; possible D gene TRBD2, 5 bases. The V gene's germline CDR1 is SGHKS and CDR2 YYEKEE (reference sequence). CDR3 length: 15 residues. V was shortened by 4 bases and J by 2 bases, with 16 bases between the two germline ends. CDR3 in DNA: TGTGCCAGCAGCCCGGGGTCGCTGCCCGCCTACGAGCAGTACTTC. Protein sequence: CASSPGSLPAYEQYF.

This clone was recorded at least ten times. The rearrangement joins TRBV2 to TRBJ2-1; D is unclear. The CDR3 runs to 13 residues. Trimming took off 3 bases at V and 5 bases at J, with 8 bases between the two ends. In germline, CDR1 is SNHLY, CDR2 FYNNEI. In nucleotides, the CDR3 is TGTGCCAGCAGTGAGCCTTTTAACAATGAGCAGTTCTTC. It yields the protein CASSEPFNNEQFF.

This clone appeared a few times. The rearrangement uses TRBV7-9 and TRBJ1-5; 8 bases match TRBD1. V shed 1 base, J shed 7 bases, and the junction held 9 bases outside the gene matches. This CDR3 is built from 16 residues. Germline V gene data show CDR1 as SEHNR and CDR2 as FQNEAQ (reference sequence). The chain's CDR3 is CASSLGGRGLKQPQHF. The CDR3 DNA reads TGTGCCAGCAGCTTAGGAGGCAGGGGGCTAAAACAGCCCCAGCATTTT. Full variable domain (outside the CDR3, taken from reference TRBV7-9 and TRBJ1-5): DTGVSQNPRHKITKRGQNVTFRCDPISEHNRLYWYRQTLGQGPEFLTYFQNEAQLEKSRLLSDRFSAERPKGSFSTLEIQRTEQGDSAMYLCASSLGGRGLKQPQHFGDGTRLSIL.

The chain uses TRBV7-9 and TRBJ2-7, with TRBD1 matching 7 bases. CDR3 size: 18 residues. Germline CDR1 SEHNR, CDR2 FQNEAQ (reference sequence). J lost 0 bases, V lost 7 bases, and 18 bases had no gene match. The CDR3 spells CASIPDPRTGRSSYEQYF. The CDR3 DNA follows: TGTGCCAGCATTCCCGACCCCCGGACAGGCCGGAGCTCCTACGAGCAGTACTTC.

A word on this clone: This is likely an artifact of a read error, given a far larger clone one base away. Other DNA sequences in this specimen translate into the identical CDR3. This chain links TRBV27 with TRBJ2-5, with no clear D. Near its end, the DNA agrees better with TRBJ2-7, so the J call may be wrong. The CDR3 spans 12 residues. Germline assignment: CDR1 MNHEY and CDR2 SMNVEV (reference sequence). The CDR3, as DNA: TGTGCCAGCAGATCCCCCTCGTACGAGCAGTACTTC. This gives the protein CASRSPSYEQYF.

This CDR3 reads CASSQLPSGRGRETQYF. CDR3 in DNA: TGCGCCAGCAGCCAACTCCCTAGCGGTCGTGGGAGAGAGACCCAGTACTTC. The chain combines TRBV4-3 with TRBJ2-5; 7 bases line up with TRBD2. CDR3 size: 17 residues. V dropped 2 bases and J dropped 4; count of bases not matched to a gene: 13. Germline V lookup: CDR1 LGHNA, CDR2 YSLEER.

The V gene is TRBV15, the J gene TRBJ1-1; perhaps TRBD1 as D (5 bases). CDR3 length equals 13 residues. The V and J ends lost 2 bases and 1 base respectively, with 5 bases between them. CDR1 and CDR2 (germline): LNHNV, YYDKDF (reference sequence). CDR3 sequence reads: CATSRQGNTEAFF. Here the CDR3 DNA reads TGTGCCACCAGCAGACAGGGGAACACTGAAGCTTTCTTT.

As regards this clone: The sample holds other DNA sequences that translate to the same CDR3. This rearrangement joins TRBV7-9 to TRBJ2-3, with 7 bases fitting TRBD1. V lost 1 base, J lost 2 bases, and 3 bases stayed unmatched. This CDR3 contains 15 residues. Germline CDR1 and CDR2: SEHNR and FQNEAQ (reference sequence). CDR3 coding DNA: TGTGCCAGCAGCTTAGGACAGGGAGTCACAGATACGCAGTATTTT. This translates into CASSLGQGVTDTQYF.

The chain joins TRBV5-1 to TRBJ2-1; D tentatively fits TRBD1 or TRBD2 (6 bases each). Germline CDR1 and CDR2: SGHRS and YFSETQ. CDR3 length: 17 amino acids. Deletions cut 1 base from V and 6 bases from J, with 20 bases between. CDR3 residues: CASSLRWGETGLNEQFF. DNA for the CDR3: TGCGCCAGCAGCTTGAGATGGGGGGAAACAGGGCTCAATGAGCAGTTCTTC.

This rearrangement joins TRBV11-2 to TRBJ2-7; D may match TRBD1 or TRBD2 (5 bases each). Germline V gene lookup returns CDR1 SGHAT and CDR2 FQNNGV. Trimming left V 6 bases short and J 6 bases short, with 18 bases between. The CDR3 is 14 amino acids. The CDR3: CASRPPGTVGEQYF. CDR3 bases: TGTGCCAGCAGACCTCCCGGGACGGTCGGCGAGCAGTACTTC.

Turning to this clone: Distinct nucleotide sequences in the sample also encode this CDR3. The rearrangement links TRBV11-1 to TRBJ2-3; D not resolved. The germline V and J ends were trimmed by 5 bases and 0 bases, with 6 bases remaining between them. The germline gives CDR1 SGHAT, CDR2 FQDESV (reference sequence). The CDR3 loop spans 13 amino acids. CDR3 in amino acids: CASSVPSTDTQYF. Written as DNA, the CDR3 is TGTGCCAGCAGCGTCCCCAGCACAGATACGCAGTATTTT.

CDR3 protein: CASSPGGRGGSYEQYF. Here the CDR3 DNA reads TGTGCCAGCTCACCAGGGGGAAGGGGCGGATCCTACGAGCAGTACTTC. This chain connects TRBV18 to TRBJ2-7, with D perhaps being TRBD1 or TRBD2 (5 bases each). This CDR3 comprises 16 residues. V dropped 2 bases and J dropped 1 base, with 15 bases sitting between them. CDR1 is KGHSH, CDR2 LQKENI, per germline.

This clone was seen once. The chain recombines TRBV7-2 with TRBJ2-3; the D is unclear. With 1 base removed from V and 3 bases from J, the gap between germline ends came to 8 bases. CDR3 size: 14 residues. Germline V CDR1 and CDR2: SGHTA, FQGNSA. The DNA for the CDR3 is TGTGCCAGCAGCTTAGGACTTCGGACAGATACGCAGTATTTT. Translated: CASSLGLRTDTQYF. The full variable domain, with the rest looked up from reference TRBV7-2 and TRBJ2-3, is GAGVSQSPSNKVTEKGKDVELRCDPISGHTALYWYRQSLGQGLEFLIYFQGNSAPDKSGLPSDRFSAERTGGSVSTLTIQRTQQEDSAVYLCASSLGLRTDTQYFGPGTRLTVL.

The V and J genes are TRBV30 and TRBJ1-2; a weak D match, TRBD1 (5 bases). The CDR3 consists of 15 residues. Germline V gene sequence: CDR1 GTSNPN, CDR2 SVGIG (reference sequence). The V end lost 0 bases, the J end lost 0 bases, and 11 bases lay between the germline ends. The CDR3 DNA reads TGTGCCTGGAGTGTAACAGGAGGAGCTAACTATGGCTACACCTTC. This encodes CAWSVTGGANYGYTF.

The chain employs TRBV2 and TRBJ2-7; no firm D call. The V end lost 2 bases, the J end lost 12 bases, and 14 bases lay between the germline ends. This CDR3 has 12 residues. Germline lookup yields CDR1 SNHLY and CDR2 FYNNEI. The CDR3 protein is CASSEPYSSRYF. CDR3 coding DNA: TGTGCCAGCAGTGAACCCTACAGCAGTCGGTACTTC.

The chain links TRBV5-1 to TRBJ2-7, with TRBD2 identical over 13 bases. The CDR3 has 16 residues. Trimming took 4 bases from V and 1 from J; bases not matched to a gene: 5. CDR1 is SGHRS, CDR2 YFSETQ, per germline. The CDR3 loop reads CASSGLAGVVSYEQYF. CDR3 in DNA: TGCGCCAGCAGCGGACTAGCGGGAGTAGTTTCCTACGAGCAGTACTTC.